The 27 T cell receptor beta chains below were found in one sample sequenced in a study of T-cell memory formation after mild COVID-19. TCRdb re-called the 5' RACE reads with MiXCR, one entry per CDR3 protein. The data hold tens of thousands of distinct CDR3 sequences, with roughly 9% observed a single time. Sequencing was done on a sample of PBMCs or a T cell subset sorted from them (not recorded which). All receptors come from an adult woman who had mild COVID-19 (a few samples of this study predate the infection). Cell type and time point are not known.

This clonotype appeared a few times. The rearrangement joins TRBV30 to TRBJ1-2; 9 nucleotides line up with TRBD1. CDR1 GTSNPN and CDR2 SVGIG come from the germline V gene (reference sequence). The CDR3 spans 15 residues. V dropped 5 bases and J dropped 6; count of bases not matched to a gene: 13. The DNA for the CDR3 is TGTGCCTGGGACGGCCACGGGACAGGGAACCATGGCTACACCTTC. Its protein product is CAWDGHGTGNHGYTF.

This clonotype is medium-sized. CDR3 in amino acids: CASSSSRGYEETQYF. CDR3 DNA: TGTGCCAGCAGCTCCAGCAGGGGGTATGAAGAGACCCAGTACTTC. V is TRBV7-8 and J is TRBJ2-5; TRBD1 agrees at 7 bases. The CDR3 covers 15 residues. The germline V gene has CDR1 SGHVS and CDR2 FQNEAQ. V was clipped by 4 bases and J by 3 bases; unmatched bases: 8.

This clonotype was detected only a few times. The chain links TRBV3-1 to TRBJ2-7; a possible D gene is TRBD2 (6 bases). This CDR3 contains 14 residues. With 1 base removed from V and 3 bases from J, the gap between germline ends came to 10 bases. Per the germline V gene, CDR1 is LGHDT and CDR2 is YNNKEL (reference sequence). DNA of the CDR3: TGTGCCAGCAGCCAAGTAGGAGGGAGCTACGAGCAGTACTTC. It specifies CASSQVGGSYEQYF.

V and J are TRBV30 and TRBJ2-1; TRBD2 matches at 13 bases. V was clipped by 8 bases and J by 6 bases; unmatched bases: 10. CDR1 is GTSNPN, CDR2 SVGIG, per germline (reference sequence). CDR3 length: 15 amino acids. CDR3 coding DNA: TGTGCCGTACAACTAGCGGGGGGGGAGAGCAATGAGCAGTTCTTC. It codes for CAVQLAGGESNEQFF.

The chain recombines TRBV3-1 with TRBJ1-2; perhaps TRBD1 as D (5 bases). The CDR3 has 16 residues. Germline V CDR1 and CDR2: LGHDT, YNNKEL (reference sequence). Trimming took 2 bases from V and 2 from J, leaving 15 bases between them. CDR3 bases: TGTGCCAGCAGCCAAACCGCGATAGGGGCGAACTATGGCTACACCTTC. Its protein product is CASSQTAIGANYGYTF. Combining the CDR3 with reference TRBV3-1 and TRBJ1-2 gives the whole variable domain DTAVSQTPKYLVTQMGNDKSIKCEQNLGHDTMYWYKQDSKKFLKIMFSYNNKELIINETVPNRFSPKSPDKAHLNLHINSLELGDSAVYFCASSQTAIGANYGYTFGSGTRLTVV.

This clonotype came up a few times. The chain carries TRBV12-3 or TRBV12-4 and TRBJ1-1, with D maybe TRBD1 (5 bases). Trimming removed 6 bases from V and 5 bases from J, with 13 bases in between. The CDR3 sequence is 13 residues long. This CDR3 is CASSWGIRTEAFF. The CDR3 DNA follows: TGTGCCAGCAGCTGGGGGATAAGGACTGAAGCTTTCTTT.

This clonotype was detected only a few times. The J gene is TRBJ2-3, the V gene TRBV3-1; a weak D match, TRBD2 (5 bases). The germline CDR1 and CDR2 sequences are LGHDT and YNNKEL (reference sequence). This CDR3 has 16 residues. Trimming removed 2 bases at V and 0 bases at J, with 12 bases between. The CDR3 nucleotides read TGTGCCAGCAGCCAAAGAGGAGGTCCTAGCACAGATACGCAGTATTTT. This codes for CASSQRGGPSTDTQYF.

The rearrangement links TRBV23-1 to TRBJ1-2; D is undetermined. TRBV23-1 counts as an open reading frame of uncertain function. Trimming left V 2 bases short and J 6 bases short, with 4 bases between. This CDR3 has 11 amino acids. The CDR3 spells CASSQANGYTF. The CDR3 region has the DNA TGCGCCAGCAGTCAAGCAAATGGCTACACCTTC.

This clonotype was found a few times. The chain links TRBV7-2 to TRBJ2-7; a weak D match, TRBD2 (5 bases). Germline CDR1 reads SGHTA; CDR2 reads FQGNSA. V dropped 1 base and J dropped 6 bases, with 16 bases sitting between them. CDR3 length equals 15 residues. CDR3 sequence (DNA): TGTGCCAGCAGCTTAGGCCCGTCGAGGGTCGGCGAGCAGTACTTC. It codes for CASSLGPSRVGEQYF.

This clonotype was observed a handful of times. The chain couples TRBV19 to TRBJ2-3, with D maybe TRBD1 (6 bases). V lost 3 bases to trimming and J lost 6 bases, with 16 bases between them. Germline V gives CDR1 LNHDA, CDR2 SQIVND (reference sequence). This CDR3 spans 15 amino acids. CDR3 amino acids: CASSILEGVSDTQYF. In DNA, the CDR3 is TGTGCCAGTAGTATTCTCGAGGGGGTATCGGATACGCAGTATTTT.

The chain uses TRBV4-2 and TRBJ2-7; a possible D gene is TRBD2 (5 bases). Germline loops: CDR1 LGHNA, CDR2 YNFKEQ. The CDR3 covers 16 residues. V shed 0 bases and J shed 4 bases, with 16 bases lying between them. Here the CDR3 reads CASSQEVGVWIYEQYF. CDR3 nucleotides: TGTGCCAGCAGCCAAGAGGTGGGAGTTTGGATTTACGAGCAGTACTTC.

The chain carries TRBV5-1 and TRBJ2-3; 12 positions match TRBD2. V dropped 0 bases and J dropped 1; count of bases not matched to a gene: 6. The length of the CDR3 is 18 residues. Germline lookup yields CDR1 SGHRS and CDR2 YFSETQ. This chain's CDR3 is CASSLEPSGRAGTDTQYF. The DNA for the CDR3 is TGCGCCAGCAGCTTGGAGCCTAGCGGGAGGGCGGGCACAGATACGCAGTATTTT.

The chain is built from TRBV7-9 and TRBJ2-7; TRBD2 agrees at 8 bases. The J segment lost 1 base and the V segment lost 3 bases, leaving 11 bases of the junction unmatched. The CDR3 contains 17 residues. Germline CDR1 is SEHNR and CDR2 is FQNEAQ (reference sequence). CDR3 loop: CASSLFTAGGRSYEQYF. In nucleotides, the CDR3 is TGTGCCAGCAGCTTGTTTACGGCGGGAGGACGGTCCTACGAGCAGTACTTC.

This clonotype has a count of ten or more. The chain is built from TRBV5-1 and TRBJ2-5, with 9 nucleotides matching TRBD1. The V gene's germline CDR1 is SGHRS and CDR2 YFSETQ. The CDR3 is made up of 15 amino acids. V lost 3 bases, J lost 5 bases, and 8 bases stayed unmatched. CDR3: CASSSNRGQVETQYF. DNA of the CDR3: TGCGCCAGCAGCTCAAACAGGGGGCAGGTGGAGACCCAGTACTTC.

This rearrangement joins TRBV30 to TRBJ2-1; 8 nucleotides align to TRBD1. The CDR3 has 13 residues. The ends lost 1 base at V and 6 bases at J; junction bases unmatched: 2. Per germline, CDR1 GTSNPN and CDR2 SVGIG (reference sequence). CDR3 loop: CAWSADRANEQFF. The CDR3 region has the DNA TGTGCCTGGAGTGCGGACAGGGCCAATGAGCAGTTCTTC.

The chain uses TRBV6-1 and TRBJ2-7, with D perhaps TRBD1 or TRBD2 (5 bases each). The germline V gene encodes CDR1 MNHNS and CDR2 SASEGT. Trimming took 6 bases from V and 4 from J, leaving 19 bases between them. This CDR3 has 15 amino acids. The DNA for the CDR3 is TGTGCCAGCAGAGGGCTGGGGGTCGTACAGTACGAGCAGTACTTC. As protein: CASRGLGVVQYEQYF.

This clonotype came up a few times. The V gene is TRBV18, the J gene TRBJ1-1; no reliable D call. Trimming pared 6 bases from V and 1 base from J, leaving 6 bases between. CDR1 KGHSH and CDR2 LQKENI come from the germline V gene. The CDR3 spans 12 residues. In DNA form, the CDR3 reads TGTGCCAGCTCCCACAGGAACACTGAAGCTTTCTTT. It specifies CASSHRNTEAFF.

As DNA, the CDR3 is TGTGCCAGCAGCTTAACCCTAGTAGGGGCAGATACGCAGTATTTT. Its protein product is CASSLTLVGADTQYF. The chain joins TRBV7-8 to TRBJ2-3, with D tentatively TRBD1 (5 bases). V was cut by 2 bases and J by 4 bases, with 13 bases left in between. The CDR3 consists of 15 residues. The germline gives CDR1 SGHVS, CDR2 FQNEAQ.

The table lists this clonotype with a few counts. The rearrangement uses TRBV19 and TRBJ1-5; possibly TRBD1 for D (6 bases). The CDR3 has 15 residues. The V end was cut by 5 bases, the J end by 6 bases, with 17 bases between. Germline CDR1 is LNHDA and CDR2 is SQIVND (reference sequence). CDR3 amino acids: CASSAPQGRGQPQHF. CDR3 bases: TGTGCCAGTAGTGCCCCACAGGGTAGGGGTCAGCCCCAGCATTTT.

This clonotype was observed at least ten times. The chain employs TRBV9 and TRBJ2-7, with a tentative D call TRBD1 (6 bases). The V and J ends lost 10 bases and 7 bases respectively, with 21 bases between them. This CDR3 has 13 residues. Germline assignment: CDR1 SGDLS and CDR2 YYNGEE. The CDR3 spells CAERQAALIEQYF. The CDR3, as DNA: TGTGCCGAAAGACAGGCGGCTCTCATTGAGCAGTACTTC. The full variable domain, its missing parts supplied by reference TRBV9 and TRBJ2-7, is DSGVTQTPKHLITATGQRVTLRCSPRSGDLSVYWYQQSLDQGLQFLIQYYNGEERAKGNILERFSAQQFPDLHSELNLSSLELGDSALYFCAERQAALIEQYFGPGTRLTVT.

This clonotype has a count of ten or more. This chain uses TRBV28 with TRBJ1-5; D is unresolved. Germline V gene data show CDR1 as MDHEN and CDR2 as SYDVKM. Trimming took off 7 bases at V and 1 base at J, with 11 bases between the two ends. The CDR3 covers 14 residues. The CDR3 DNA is TGTGCCAGCAAAAAGGCGGGGAGCAATCAGCCCCAGCATTTT. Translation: CASKKAGSNQPQHF.

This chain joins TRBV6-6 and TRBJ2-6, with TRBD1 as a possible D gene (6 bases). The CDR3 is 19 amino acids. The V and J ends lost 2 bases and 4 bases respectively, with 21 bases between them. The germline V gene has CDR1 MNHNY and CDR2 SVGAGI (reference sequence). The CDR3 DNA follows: TGTGCCAGCAGTTACGCTAGCCCCTTGACAGGCGGCGGGGCCAACGTCCTGACTTTC. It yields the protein CASSYASPLTGGGANVLTF.

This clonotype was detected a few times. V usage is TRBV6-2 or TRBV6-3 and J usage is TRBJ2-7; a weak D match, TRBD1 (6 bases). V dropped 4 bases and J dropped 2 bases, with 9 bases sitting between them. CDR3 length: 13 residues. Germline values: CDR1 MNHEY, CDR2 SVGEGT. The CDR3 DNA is TGTGCCAGCAGTTTACAGGGACCCTACGAGCAGTACTTC. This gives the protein CASSLQGPYEQYF.

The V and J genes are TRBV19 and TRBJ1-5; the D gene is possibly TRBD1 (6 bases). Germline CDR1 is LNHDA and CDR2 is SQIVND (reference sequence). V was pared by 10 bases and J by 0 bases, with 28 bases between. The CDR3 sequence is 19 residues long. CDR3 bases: TGTGCCACATCCCCGTTGGACAGCTATCTTCGGCTTAGCAATCAGCCCCAGCATTTT. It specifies CATSPLDSYLRLSNQPQHF. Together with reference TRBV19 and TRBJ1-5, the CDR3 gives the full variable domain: DGGITQSPKYLFRKEGQNVTLSCEQNLNHDAMYWYRQDPGQGLRLIYYSQIVNDFQKGDIAEGYSVSREKKESFPLTVTSAQKNPTAFYLCATSPLDSYLRLSNQPQHFGDGTRLSIL.

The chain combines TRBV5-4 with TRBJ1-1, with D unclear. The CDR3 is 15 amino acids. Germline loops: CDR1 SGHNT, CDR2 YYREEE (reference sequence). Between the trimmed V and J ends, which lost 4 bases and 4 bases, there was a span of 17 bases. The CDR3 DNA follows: TGTGCCAGCAGCCCGGCCGGGTTAGTCGGCACTGAAGCTTTCTTT. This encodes CASSPAGLVGTEAFF.

CDR3 region: CASSLGAPEGVGYTF. The CDR3 DNA reads TGTGCCAGCAGCTTAGGAGCCCCGGAGGGGGTTGGCTACACCTTC. The chain combines TRBV7-8 with TRBJ1-2, with TRBD1 as a possible D gene (6 bases). This CDR3 has 15 amino acids. CDR1 is SGHVS and CDR2 is FQNEAQ in the germline V gene. V lost 1 base, J lost 7 bases, and 16 bases lay in between. Complete variable domain (other parts from reference TRBV7-8 and TRBJ1-2): GAGVSQSPRYKVAKRGQDVALRCDPISGHVSLFWYQQALGQGPEFLTYFQNEAQLDKSGLPSDRFFAERPEGSVSTLKIQRTQQEDSAVYLCASSLGAPEGVGYTFGSGTRLTVV.

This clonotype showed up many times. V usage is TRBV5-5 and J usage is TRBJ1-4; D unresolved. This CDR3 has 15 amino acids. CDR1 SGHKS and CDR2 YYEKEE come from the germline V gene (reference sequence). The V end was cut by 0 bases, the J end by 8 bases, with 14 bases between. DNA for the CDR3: TGTGCCAGCAGCTTGGGGCTCAGTTTTTCCGAAAAACTGTTTTTT. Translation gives CASSLGLSFSEKLFF.